This T cell receptor (beta chain) was sequenced for a study of blood T cell repertoires in COVID-19. Study-level information: From T cells, B-cell-depleted T cells, or PBMCs came the material, which was cDNA or gDNA.

From germline, CDR1 is LGHNA and CDR2 YNFKEQ. This CDR3 has 14 residues. V lost 4 bases to trimming and J lost 4 bases, with 11 bases between them. This clone came up once. Per the original methods: Nucleated cell counts were estimated from reference gene primer amplification. The data were produced by immunoSEQ multiplex PCR, yet TCRdb's version contains in-frame clones alone and is incomplete. V and J calls and clone size are copied from that table; D and trimming were computed from the DNA. The table lists roughly 170,000 clones, about nine tenths of them singletons. This TCR came from a man between 65 and 85 years old with active or convalescent COVID-19. The source material was peripheral blood. The chain employs TRBV4-2 and TRBJ1-3; possible D gene TRBD1, 5 bases. CDR3 DNA sequence: TGTGCCAGCAGCCTCCCGGGGGGGGGAAACACCATATATTTT. Amino acids: CASSLPGGGNTIYF.